This entry features one TCR beta chain sequence. No antigen is known for it. This record comes from a study of cytomegalovirus exposure and HLA in healthy donors. Findings and limits, study-wide: An observed cluster of highly shared sequence variants was recorded as a likely sequencing artifact.

PCR was performed using 60 Vbeta and 13 Jbeta primers. In the authors' workflow: Approximately 11 million of the roughly 77 million unique TCR beta chains counted in a later analysis were shared. Profiling relied on immunoSEQ multiplex PCR, and the TCRdb table lists in-frame clones only, not all of them. V, J and clone size were drawn from that table, and D and trimming were deduced from the DNA. The sample totals tens of thousands of clones. The V and J ends lost 5 bases and 4 bases respectively, with 9 bases between them. The CDR3 totals 12 residues. CDR1 and CDR2 from the germline V gene are SQVTM and ANQGSEA.

The receptor's source is a woman aged 40 to 49 in good health and CMV-seropositive. V gene TRBV29-1 combines with J gene TRBJ1-5; TRBD1 might be the D (5 bases). Material for sequencing was PBMCs. The CDR3: CSVRQSNQPQHF. For the CDR3, the DNA is TGCAGCGTTCGACAGAGTAATCAGCCCCAGCATTTT.